This entry describes one T cell receptor (beta chain). This sample was taken from a study of blood T cell repertoires in COVID-19. Background on the study: PBMCs, B-cell-depleted T cells, or T cells were the source of the cDNA or gDNA that made up the material.

As originally analysed: Amplification of reference gene primers was used by the study to estimate nucleated cell counts. TCRdb keeps only in-frame clones here, not all; method: immunoSEQ multiplex PCR. V and J calls and clone size are those listed in that table; D and trimming were worked out from the DNA. The sample records about 340,000 clones, about 86% being singletons. The CDR3 extends over 16 amino acids. Per germline, CDR1 MGHRA and CDR2 YSYEKL. With 4 bases clipped from V and 5 bases from J, the junction kept 8 bases outside the gene matches. What was sequenced was peripheral blood. The genes are TRBV4-1 and TRBJ2-1; 10 nucleotides agree with TRBD2. The origin of this receptor is a young man with active or convalescent COVID-19. The CDR3 DNA sequence: TGCGCCAGCAGCCCTGATCTAGCGGGGGTAGACAATGAGCAGTTCTTC. This gives the protein CASSPDLAGVDNEQFF.